Below, 19 T cell receptor beta chains from the same sample are listed, as sequenced in a study of cytomegalovirus exposure and HLA in healthy donors. Profiled with immunoSEQ multiplex PCR; TCRdb holds only in-frame clones, not every one. The sample holds some 170,000 clones, roughly 86% seen once. What was sequenced was PBMCs. The receptors here all came from a man aged 18 to 30 in good health and CMV-seropositive.

The J gene is TRBJ1-4, the V gene TRBV28; D gene ambiguous. Germline V CDR1 and CDR2: MDHEN, SYDVKM. Deletions cut 5 bases from V and 0 bases from J, with 10 bases between. This CDR3 contains 15 residues. The CDR3 reads CASSPLLATNEKLFF. As DNA, the CDR3 is TGTGCCAGCAGTCCACTATTAGCAACTAATGAAAAACTGTTTTTT.

The V call is TRBV11-2, the J call TRBJ2-7; 9 nucleotides align to TRBD2. Per the germline V gene, CDR1 is SGHAT and CDR2 is FQNNGV. The CDR3 is 15 residues long. V shed 1 base, J shed 4 bases, and the junction held 5 bases outside the gene matches. The CDR3 DNA reads as TGTGCCAGCAGCTTAGTGGCTAGCGGGAATTACGAGCAGTACTTC. This gives the protein CASSLVASGNYEQYF.

The rearrangement joins TRBV30 to TRBJ2-1; TRBD1 might be the D (6 bases). CDR3 size: 14 residues. V was shortened by 0 bases and J by 6 bases, with 12 bases between the two germline ends. The germline CDR1 and CDR2 sequences are GTSNPN and SVGIG (reference sequence). The CDR3 reads CAWSVGGAGNEQFF. CDR3 DNA: TGTGCCTGGAGTGTTGGGGGCGCCGGCAATGAGCAGTTCTTC.

The chain couples TRBV6-5 to TRBJ1-2; TRBD1 agrees at 9 bases. Losses at the gene ends were 4 bases for V and 6 bases for J; bases not matched to a gene: 3. The CDR3 covers 13 residues. The germline V gene encodes CDR1 MNHEY and CDR2 SVGAGI. The CDR3 DNA sequence: TGTGCCAGCAGTTGGGGACAGGGTGATGGCTACACCTTC. Translated, it gives CASSWGQGDGYTF.

CDR3: CASSYARGNYEQYF. The CDR3 region has the DNA TGTGCCAGCAGTTACGCCCGAGGGAACTACGAGCAGTACTTC. The chain recombines TRBV6-5 with TRBJ2-7; D may be TRBD2 (5 bases). Per the germline V gene, CDR1 is MNHEY and CDR2 is SVGAGI. V gave up 2 bases and J gave up 3 bases, with 11 bases separating them. The CDR3 contains 14 residues.

The chain couples TRBV4-3 to TRBJ2-3; possible D gene TRBD2, 6 bases. The germline V gene encodes CDR1 LGHNA and CDR2 YSLEER. The germline V and J ends were trimmed by 0 bases and 1 base, with 8 bases remaining between them. The CDR3 contains 15 residues. CDR3 sequence (DNA): TGCGCCAGCAGCCAAGATTCTAGCGGCACAGATACGCAGTATTTT. This encodes CASSQDSSGTDTQYF.

V gene TRBV5-1 combines with J gene TRBJ2-7; TRBD1 matches at 7 bases. Germline V gene sequence: CDR1 SGHRS, CDR2 YFSETQ. The V segment lost 5 bases and the J segment 0 bases; nucleotides outside the gene matches: 8. CDR3 length: 15 amino acids. The CDR3 sequence: CASRYRGEGSYEQYF. CDR3 coding DNA: TGCGCCAGCAGATACAGGGGAGAAGGCTCCTACGAGCAGTACTTC. The whole variable domain, filled in from reference TRBV5-1 and TRBJ2-7, reads KAGVTQTPRYLIKTRGQQVTLSCSPISGHRSVSWYQQTPGQGLQFLFEYFSETQRNKGNFPGRFSGRQFSNSRSEMNVSTLELGDSALYLCASRYRGEGSYEQYFGPGTRLTVT.

The V and J genes are TRBV27 and TRBJ2-2; 9 nucleotides match TRBD1. CDR1 is MNHEY, CDR2 SMNVEV, per germline (reference sequence). Trimming at V came to 7 bases and at J to 5 bases, leaving 11 bases not matched to a gene. The CDR3 spans 16 residues. The CDR3 is CASTEEGQGSTGELFF. The CDR3 coding sequence is TGTGCCAGCACGGAAGAGGGACAGGGATCTACCGGGGAGCTGTTTTTT.

This clone has a single count. The rearrangement links TRBV20-1 to TRBJ2-7; D possibly corresponds to TRBD2 (5 bases). From germline, CDR1 is DFQATT and CDR2 SNEGSKA (reference sequence). This CDR3 is built from 11 residues. The ends were cut back, 4 bases at V and 4 bases at J, with 8 bases in the middle. CDR3 nucleotide sequence: TGCAGTGCTATCCGGGGATACGAGCAGTACTTC. Protein: CSAIRGYEQYF.

V is TRBV5-6 and J is TRBJ2-1; D ambiguous. CDR1 SGHDT and CDR2 YYEEEE come from the germline V gene. The V end was cut by 0 bases, the J end by 14 bases, with 9 bases between. The CDR3 has 11 residues. The CDR3 sequence is CASSLDRVEFF. The CDR3 region has the DNA TGTGCCAGCAGCTTGGACAGAGTGGAGTTCTTC.

The genes are TRBV9 and TRBJ2-2; a possible D gene is TRBD2 (6 bases). The CDR3 loop spans 14 amino acids. V dropped 5 bases and J dropped 5 bases, with 13 bases sitting between them. Germline CDR1 reads SGDLS; CDR2 reads YYNGEE. The CDR3 nucleotides read TGTGCCAGCAGGGGGAGGACATTAACCGGGGAGCTGTTTTTT. Its translation is CASRGRTLTGELFF.

The genes are TRBV5-1 and TRBJ2-5; D gene unclear. Between the trimmed V and J ends, which lost 4 bases and 2 bases, there was a span of 12 bases. The CDR3 has 14 residues. Germline CDR1 reads SGHRS; CDR2 reads YFSETQ. CDR3 amino acids: CASSPFVPQETQYF. Written as DNA, the CDR3 is TGCGCCAGCAGCCCCTTTGTTCCGCAAGAGACCCAGTACTTC.

This clone was seen more than once but under ten times. The J gene is TRBJ1-5, the V gene TRBV30; 7 bases agree with TRBD1. CDR1 and CDR2 (germline): GTSNPN, SVGIG (reference sequence). With V trimmed by 0 bases and J by 3 bases, 5 bases remained unmatched. This CDR3 is built from 15 residues. CDR3 in DNA: TGTGCCTGGAGTGTACGAGGGACAGTCAATCAGCCCCAGCATTTT. Translation gives CAWSVRGTVNQPQHF.

The gene calls are TRBV2 and TRBJ1-1, with a weak D call TRBD1 (5 bases). Germline CDR1 is SNHLY and CDR2 is FYNNEI. CDR3 length: 13 residues. V dropped 5 bases and J dropped 3 bases, with 10 bases sitting between them. For the CDR3, the DNA is TGTGCCAGCAGTCGGGGGGGGGACACTGAAGCTTTCTTT. Translating gives CASSRGGDTEAFF.

Here the CDR3 reads CASSVGQNTEAFF. The CDR3 DNA is TGTGCCAGCAGTGTTGGCCAGAACACTGAAGCTTTCTTT. The chain combines TRBV6-4 with TRBJ1-1, with D unresolved. V gave up 4 bases and J gave up 1 base, with 7 bases separating them. The CDR3 has 13 amino acids. CDR1 and CDR2 (germline): MRHNA, SNTAGT.

Concerning this clone: Additional DNA sequences in this sample encode the identical CDR3. The chain uses TRBV27 and TRBJ2-2, with D uncertain. Germline values: CDR1 MNHEY, CDR2 SMNVEV (reference sequence). The V end was cut by 0 bases, the J end by 5 bases, with 4 bases between. The CDR3 has 13 amino acids. This chain's CDR3 is CASSLSSTGELFF. CDR3 sequence (DNA): TGTGCCAGCAGTTTATCCAGTACCGGGGAGCTGTTTTTT.

The chain is built from TRBV30 and TRBJ1-1; possible D gene TRBD1, 5 bases. V was cut by 0 bases and J by 5 bases, with 10 bases left in between. CDR3 length: 13 amino acids. Germline assignment: CDR1 GTSNPN and CDR2 SVGIG (reference sequence). The CDR3 region is CAWSVLQGTEAFF. The CDR3 nucleotides read TGTGCCTGGAGTGTGCTTCAGGGAACTGAAGCTTTCTTT. Full variable domain (rest looked up from reference TRBV30 and TRBJ1-1): SQTIHQWPATLVQPVGSPLSLECTVEGTSNPNLYWYRQAAGRGLQLLFYSVGIGQISSEVPQNLSASRPQDRQFILSSKKLLLSDSGFYLCAWSVLQGTEAFFGQGTRLTVV.

This clone was detected only a few times. The V call is TRBV21-1, the J call TRBJ2-7; the table's D call, TRBD2, has no DNA check behind it. TRBV21-1 is designated a pseudogene. The CDR3 is made up of 14 amino acids. The CDR3 loop reads CASTGSGGSYEQYF. The CDR3 nucleotides are TGTGCCAGCACCGGCAGCGGGGGTTCCTACGAGCAGTACTTC.

V usage is TRBV28 and J usage is TRBJ1-4, with 10 bases fitting TRBD1. V shed 6 bases, J shed 8 bases, and the junction held 3 bases outside the gene matches. The length of the CDR3 is 13 residues. CDR1 is MDHEN and CDR2 is SYDVKM in the germline V gene. For the CDR3, the DNA is TGTGCCAGCAGGGGACAGGGGTGGGAAAAACTGTTTTTT. This codes for CASRGQGWEKLFF. The entire variable domain, with the rest obtained from reference TRBV28 and TRBJ1-4, is as follows: DVKVTQSSRYLVKRTGEKVFLECVQDMDHENMFWYRQDPGLGLRLIYFSYDVKMKEKGDIPEGYSVSREKKERFSLILESASTNQTSMYLCASRGQGWEKLFFGSGTQLSVL.